This T cell receptor (beta chain) was retrieved from a study of blood T cell repertoires in COVID-19. Overall study: Samples taken during acute and convalescent COVID-19 were collected in the United States, Italy and Spain. The cDNA or gDNA used as material had been derived from T cells, B-cell-depleted T cells, or PBMCs.

Seattle researchers signed up patients amid active infection and tracked them longitudinally. The germline CDR1 and CDR2 sequences are LGHDT and YNNKEL (reference sequence). Trimming left V 4 bases short and J 3 bases short, with 14 bases between. This CDR3 contains 15 residues. Authors' methods: Scientists estimated how many nucleated cells there were by amplifying reference gene primers. Clones were read by immunoSEQ multiplex PCR, and TCRdb kept only the in-frame ones, dropping some. That table furnishes V, J and clone size, whereas the DNA furnished D and trimming. The data hold about 290,000 clones, with 85% to 90% observed a single time.

The sequencing input was peripheral blood. This chain joins TRBV3-1 (or the pseudogene TRBV3-2) and TRBJ2-3; a weak D match, TRBD1 (5 bases). The sequence was obtained from a woman in her thirties with COVID-19, enrolled during active disease. CDR3 DNA sequence: TGTGCCAGCAGCCTAGACTTGGGGCGTACAGATACGCAGTATTTT. This gives the protein CASSLDLGRTDTQYF.